This T cell receptor (beta chain) was captured by sequencing in a study of blood T cells in healthy people across ages. Using a J-beta primer mix together with a sample-barcoded 5' primer, a second PCR was run for about 6 to 11 cycles. TCRdb reprocessed the 5' RACE reads via MiXCR and lists one record per CDR3 protein. This table has 1.8 million or so distinct CDR3 sequences, 39% appearing once. The CDR3 covers 15 residues. CDR1 and CDR2 (germline): MNHEY, SVGEGT. Trimming took off 6 bases at V and 7 bases at J, with 21 bases between the two ends. Input material: blood. This clonotype was sampled from a human donor in good health. This rearrangement joins TRBV6-2 or TRBV6-3 to TRBJ1-2, with D perhaps TRBD1 (5 bases). This CDR3 is CASSLPGNVACGYTF. CDR3 nucleotides: TGTGCCAGCAGCCTTCCAGGGAATGTAGCCTGTGGCTACACCTTC.